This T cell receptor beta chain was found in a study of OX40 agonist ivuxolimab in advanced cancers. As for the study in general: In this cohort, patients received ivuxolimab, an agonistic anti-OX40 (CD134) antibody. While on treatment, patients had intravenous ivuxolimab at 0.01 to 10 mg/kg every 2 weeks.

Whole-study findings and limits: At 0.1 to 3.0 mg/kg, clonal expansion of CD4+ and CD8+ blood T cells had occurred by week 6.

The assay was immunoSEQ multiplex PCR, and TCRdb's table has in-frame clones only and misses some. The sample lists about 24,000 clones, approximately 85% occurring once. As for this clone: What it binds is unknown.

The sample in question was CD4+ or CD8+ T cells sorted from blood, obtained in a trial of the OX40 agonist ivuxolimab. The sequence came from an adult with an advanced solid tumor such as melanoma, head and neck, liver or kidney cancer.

Here the CDR3 DNA reads TGTGCCAGCAGCCCCGGGGGCCGCACCTACGAGCAGTACTTC. The encoded protein is CASSPGGRTYEQYF. The chain links TRBV13 to TRBJ2-7; D tentatively reads TRBD1 or TRBD2 (6 bases each). Trimming took off 5 bases at V and 2 bases at J, with 13 bases between the two ends. This CDR3 has 14 amino acids. Germline V gene sequence: CDR1 PRHDT, CDR2 FYEKMQ (reference sequence). The full variable domain, rest sourced from reference TRBV13 and TRBJ2-7, is AAGVIQSPRHLIKEKRETATLKCYPIPRHDTVYWYQQGPGQDPQFLISFYEKMQSDKGSIPDRFSAQQFSDYHSELNMSSLELGDSALYFCASSPGGRTYEQYFGPGTRLTVT.